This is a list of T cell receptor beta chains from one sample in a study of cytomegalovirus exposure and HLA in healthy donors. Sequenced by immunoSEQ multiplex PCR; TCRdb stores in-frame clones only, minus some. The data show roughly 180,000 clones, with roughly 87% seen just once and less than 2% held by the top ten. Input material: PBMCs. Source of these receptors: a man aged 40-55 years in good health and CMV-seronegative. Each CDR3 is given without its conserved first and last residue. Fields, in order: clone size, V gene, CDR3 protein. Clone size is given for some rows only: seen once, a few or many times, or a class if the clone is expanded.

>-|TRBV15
ATSRDLGGGETQY
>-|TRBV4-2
ASSQEEGLSTDTQY
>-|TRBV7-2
ASSLWRTFSGNTIY
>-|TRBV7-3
ASSLTGVGRETQY
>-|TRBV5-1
ASSSEGLAGGYYNEQF
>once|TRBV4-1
ASSRLGGGPNYGYT
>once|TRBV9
ASSVYGDNSPLH
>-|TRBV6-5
ASSKPGTRGYT
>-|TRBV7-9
ASSSDFSYEQY
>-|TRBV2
ASSLQGANQPQH
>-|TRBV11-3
ASSLLPSGGFSNEQF
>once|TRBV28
ASSLSDSEAF
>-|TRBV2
ASSLQRLAGRATQY
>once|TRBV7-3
ASSPQSSGYNEQF
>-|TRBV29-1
SADSYQETQY
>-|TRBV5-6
ASSPDRGVTGELF
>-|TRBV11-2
ASSLFISGSGNTIY
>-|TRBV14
ASSQGFLGLGDRGSQETQY
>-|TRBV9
ASSAGGDPRQPQH
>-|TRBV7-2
ASTQSGEQY
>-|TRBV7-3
ASSWTGGDEKLF